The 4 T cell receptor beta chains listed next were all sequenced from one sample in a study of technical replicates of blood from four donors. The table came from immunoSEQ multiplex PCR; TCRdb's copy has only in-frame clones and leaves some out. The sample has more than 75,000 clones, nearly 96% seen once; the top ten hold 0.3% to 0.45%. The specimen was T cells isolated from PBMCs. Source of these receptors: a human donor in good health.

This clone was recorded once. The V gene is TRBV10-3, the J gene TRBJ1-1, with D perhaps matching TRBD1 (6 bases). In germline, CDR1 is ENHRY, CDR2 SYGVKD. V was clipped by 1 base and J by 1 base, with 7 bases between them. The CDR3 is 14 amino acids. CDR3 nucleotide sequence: TGTGCCATCAGTGAGTGGGGACAGAACACTGAAGCTTTCTTT. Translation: CAISEWGQNTEAFF.

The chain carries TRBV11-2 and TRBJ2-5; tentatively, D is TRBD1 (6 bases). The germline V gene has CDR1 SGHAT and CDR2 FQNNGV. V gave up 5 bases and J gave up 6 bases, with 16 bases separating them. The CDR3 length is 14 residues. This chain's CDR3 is CASSLQQGSQTQYF. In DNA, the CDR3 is TGTGCCAGCAGCCTGCAACAGGGTAGCCAGACCCAGTACTTC.

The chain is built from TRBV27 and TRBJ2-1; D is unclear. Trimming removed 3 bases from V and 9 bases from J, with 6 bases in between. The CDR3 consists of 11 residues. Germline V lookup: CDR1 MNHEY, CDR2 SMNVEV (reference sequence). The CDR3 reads CASSFIGEQFF. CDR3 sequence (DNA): TGTGCCAGCAGTTTTATCGGTGAGCAGTTCTTC.

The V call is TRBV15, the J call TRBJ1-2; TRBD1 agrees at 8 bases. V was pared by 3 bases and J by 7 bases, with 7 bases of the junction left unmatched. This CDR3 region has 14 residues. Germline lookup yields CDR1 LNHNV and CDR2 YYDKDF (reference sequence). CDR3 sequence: CATSSRTGNFGYTF. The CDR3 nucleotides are TGTGCCACCAGCAGCAGGACAGGGAATTTTGGCTACACCTTC.